The 27 T cell receptor beta chains below all came from one sample that was sequenced in a study of post-analysis software for immune sequencing data. For these receptors, no antigen is known. Study-level results: Relative to controls, patients had about five TRBV segments at higher frequency, with TRBV5-6, TRBV5-1 and TRBV20-1 among these.

TCR beta libraries were prepared from cDNA with unique molecular identifiers. MiXCR, run by TCRdb on the PCR reads, gives a single entry per CDR3 protein. The profile shows 380,000 or so distinct CDR3 sequences, less than 40% of them singletons. Sequenced material: blood. The receptor set was obtained from a girl between 5 and 17 years old with multiple sclerosis.

The table lists this clonotype with a few counts. DNA for the CDR3: TGCGCCAGCAGCTCCGACAGGGAAGCGGCTAATGAAAAACTGTTTTTT. Protein sequence: CASSSDREAANEKLFF. The V gene is TRBV5-1, the J gene TRBJ1-4; 7 bases are shared with TRBD1. The CDR3 spans 16 residues. V trimming: 3 bases; J trimming: 3 bases; junction bases outside the gene matches: 8. From germline, CDR1 is SGHRS and CDR2 YFSETQ.

J is TRBJ2-1 and V is TRBV2; TRBD2 matches at 7 bases. CDR1 and CDR2 from the germline V gene are SNHLY and FYNNEI. CDR3 length: 14 amino acids. Trimming at V came to 8 bases and at J to 6 bases, leaving 10 bases not matched to a gene. The CDR3, as DNA: TGTGCCAGCCATAGACTAACGGGGGGCAATGAGCAGTTCTTC. Protein product: CASHRLTGGNEQFF.

This chain uses TRBV18 with TRBJ1-1; 7 bases are a match to TRBD1. The CDR3 has 15 amino acids. V shed 1 base and J 3 bases; nucleotides not matched to a gene: 5. Germline assignment: CDR1 KGHSH and CDR2 LQKENI. The CDR3 loop is CASSPQTGSYTEAFF. For the CDR3, the DNA is TGTGCCAGCTCACCACAGACAGGGAGCTACACTGAAGCTTTCTTT.

The genes are TRBV5-1 and TRBJ2-1; the D is unclear. The CDR3 loop spans 17 amino acids. Germline-derived CDR1 and CDR2 are SGHRS and YFSETQ. V lost 1 base, J lost 0 bases, and 14 bases lay in between. The CDR3 bases are TGCGCCAGCAGCTTGCTTTCCGACCCGAGCTCCTACAATGAGCAGTTCTTC. Translating gives CASSLLSDPSSYNEQFF. Filled out from reference TRBV5-1 and TRBJ2-1, the complete variable domain reads KAGVTQTPRYLIKTRGQQVTLSCSPISGHRSVSWYQQTPGQGLQFLFEYFSETQRNKGNFPGRFSGRQFSNSRSEMNVSTLELGDSALYLCASSLLSDPSSYNEQFFGPGTRLTVL.

This sequence joins TRBV28 and TRBJ2-7; D ambiguous. The CDR3 totals 15 residues. The germline CDR1 and CDR2 sequences are MDHEN and SYDVKM. Trimming stripped 5 bases from V and 3 bases from J, with 17 bases between. Written as DNA, the CDR3 is TGTGCCAGCAGTCCTTGGGAACAAACTAACTACGAGCAGTACTTC. Translated: CASSPWEQTNYEQYF.

This clonotype was found a few times. This chain connects TRBV7-9 to TRBJ2-2, with no clear D. Trimming left V 1 base short and J 3 bases short, with 0 bases between. Germline CDR1 and CDR2: SEHNR and FQNEAQ (reference sequence). The length of the CDR3 is 12 residues. DNA for the CDR3: TGTGCCAGCAGCTTAGACACCGGGGAGCTGTTTTTT. Its protein product is CASSLDTGELFF.

The rearrangement uses TRBV7-9 and TRBJ2-1, with 9 bases identical to TRBD1. CDR1 and CDR2 (germline): SEHNR, FQNEAQ (reference sequence). CDR3 size: 15 residues. With V trimmed by 0 bases and J by 9 bases, 6 bases remained unmatched. The chain's CDR3 is CASSLARDRVPEQFF. The CDR3 DNA reads TGTGCCAGCAGCTTAGCCCGGGACAGGGTTCCTGAGCAGTTCTTC.

The rearrangement uses TRBV7-9 and TRBJ2-7; D not certain. The CDR3 totals 15 residues. CDR1 SEHNR and CDR2 FQNEAQ come from the germline V gene (reference sequence). V dropped 5 bases and J dropped 1 base, with 15 bases sitting between them. The CDR3 here is CASSPKGSDSYEQYF. CDR3 in DNA: TGTGCCAGCAGCCCAAAAGGGTCGGATTCCTACGAGCAGTACTTC. The variable domain in full, with the rest retrieved from reference TRBV7-9 and TRBJ2-7, is DTGVSQNPRHKITKRGQNVTFRCDPISEHNRLYWYRQTLGQGPEFLTYFQNEAQLEKSRLLSDRFSAERPKGSFSTLEIQRTEQGDSAMYLCASSPKGSDSYEQYFGPGTRLTVT.

The chain has TRBV4-1 and TRBJ1-2; D uncertain. Trimming took 0 bases from V and 2 from J, leaving 10 bases between them. CDR1 is MGHRA and CDR2 is YSYEKL in the germline V gene. This CDR3 is built from 15 residues. The CDR3 loop is CASSQETQPNYGYTF. The DNA for the CDR3 is TGCGCCAGCAGCCAAGAAACACAACCAAACTATGGCTACACCTTC.

Points on this clonotype: Since the CDR3 does not end with the conserved phenylalanine or tryptophan, this likely comes from a read error. The CDR3 protein is CATRRGPAQETQYL. CDR3 DNA: TGTGCCACTAGGCGGGGGCCAGCACAAGAGACCCAGTACCTC. The rearrangement uses TRBV27 and TRBJ2-5, with a tentative D call TRBD2 (7 bases). The CDR3 has 14 residues. Germline CDR1 and CDR2: MNHEY and SMNVEV (reference sequence). Trimming removed 10 bases from V and 2 bases from J, with 17 bases in between.

This clonotype was recorded a few times. One end of the junction varies from germline; a read error may be responsible. The genes are TRBV5-1 and TRBJ1-1, with D perhaps TRBD1 (5 bases). CDR3 length equals 14 residues. CDR1 and CDR2 from the germline V gene are SGHRS and YFSETQ. CDR3 protein: CASSLTAMNTEAFF. The CDR3 nucleotides read TGTGCCAGCAGTTTGACAGCTATGAACACTGAAGCTTTCTTT. Looking up the rest from reference TRBV5-1 and TRBJ1-1 gives the full variable domain: KAGVTQTPRYLIKTRGQQVTLSCSPISGHRSVSWYQQTPGQGLQFLFEYFSETQRNKGNFPGRFSGRQFSNSRSEMNVSTLELGDSALYLCASSLTAMNTEAFFGQGTRLTVV.

The chain recombines TRBV5-1 with TRBJ1-4; D gene uncertain. CDR3 size: 15 residues. The ends were cut back, 0 bases at V and 8 bases at J, with 14 bases in the middle. The V gene's germline CDR1 is SGHRS and CDR2 YFSETQ. DNA of the CDR3: TGCGCCAGCAGCTTGGGTCTCCCTGGCGAAGAAAAACTGTTTTTT. It translates to CASSLGLPGEEKLFF.

This sequence joins TRBV7-9 and TRBJ2-3; D perhaps matches TRBD1 (7 bases). V dropped 1 base and J dropped 8 bases, with 10 bases sitting between them. This CDR3 has 13 residues. Germline loops: CDR1 SEHNR, CDR2 FQNEAQ (reference sequence). The CDR3 sequence: CASSLDQGGTQYF. The CDR3 nucleotides are TGTGCCAGCAGCTTAGATCAGGGGGGTACGCAGTATTTT. Based on the CDR3 plus reference TRBV7-9 and TRBJ2-3, the full variable domain is DTGVSQNPRHKITKRGQNVTFRCDPISEHNRLYWYRQTLGQGPEFLTYFQNEAQLEKSRLLSDRFSAERPKGSFSTLEIQRTEQGDSAMYLCASSLDQGGTQYFGPGTRLTVL.

V gene TRBV2 combines with J gene TRBJ2-1; D is unresolved. The CDR3 sequence is 13 residues long. V was shortened by 9 bases and J by 0 bases, with 9 bases between the two germline ends. CDR1 is SNHLY, CDR2 FYNNEI, per germline. CDR3 nucleotide sequence: TGTGCCAGGGAGAAGATCTCCTACAATGAGCAGTTCTTC. It codes for CAREKISYNEQFF.

The V gene is TRBV5-6, the J gene TRBJ2-7; TRBD1 might be the D (5 bases). The V gene lost 0 bases and the J gene lost 3 bases, with 7 bases spanning the gap. This CDR3 comprises 13 residues. CDR1 is SGHDT, CDR2 YYEEEE, per germline. Here the CDR3 DNA reads TGTGCCAGCAGCTTGGGACAGTACTACGAGCAGTACTTC. It translates to CASSLGQYYEQYF.

V and J are TRBV15 and TRBJ2-1; D is unresolved. The CDR3 is 16 residues long. Germline CDR1 is LNHNV and CDR2 is YYDKDF (reference sequence). The germline V and J ends were trimmed by 0 bases and 1 base, with 10 bases remaining between them. The CDR3 protein is CATSREIGSSYNEQFF. Written as DNA, the CDR3 is TGTGCCACCAGCAGAGAAATAGGGTCGTCCTACAATGAGCAGTTCTTC.

The rearrangement links TRBV6-4 to TRBJ1-1; D might be TRBD1 (5 bases). The CDR3 sequence is 14 residues long. V was cut by 7 bases and J by 0 bases, with 12 bases left in between. The V gene's germline CDR1 is MRHNA and CDR2 SNTAGT. CDR3 in DNA: TGTGCCAGCAAATCGGGACCCATGAACACTGAAGCTTTCTTT. Its protein product is CASKSGPMNTEAFF.

This chain uses TRBV4-2 with TRBJ2-5, with D perhaps given as TRBD1 or TRBD2 (6 bases each). Germline V gene data show CDR1 as LGHNA and CDR2 as YNFKEQ. V lost 1 base and J 1 base, leaving 10 bases between the germline ends. The CDR3 extends over 15 amino acids. CDR3 DNA sequence: TGTGCCAGCAGCCAAGTTTGGGGGGCCCAAGAGACCCAGTACTTC. Translating gives CASSQVWGAQETQYF.

This chain links TRBV7-8 with TRBJ2-6; possible D gene TRBD1, 8 bases. CDR1 and CDR2 from the germline V gene are SGHVS and FQNEAQ. This CDR3 is built from 19 residues. Trimming took off 5 bases at V and 0 bases at J, with 20 bases between the two ends. This CDR3 is CASSHDRGGPNSGANVLTF. CDR3 nucleotides: TGTGCCAGCAGCCACGACAGGGGAGGGCCTAACTCTGGGGCCAACGTCCTGACTTTC. The whole variable domain, remainder taken from reference TRBV7-8 and TRBJ2-6, is GAGVSQSPRYKVAKRGQDVALRCDPISGHVSLFWYQQALGQGPEFLTYFQNEAQLDKSGLPSDRFFAERPEGSVSTLKIQRTQQEDSAVYLCASSHDRGGPNSGANVLTFGAGSRLTVL.

This clonotype showed up just a few times. The chain combines TRBV7-9 with TRBJ2-4, with D tentatively TRBD2 (5 bases). V lost 4 bases, J lost 7 bases, and 11 bases lay in between. Per the germline V gene, CDR1 is SEHNR and CDR2 is FQNEAQ (reference sequence). The CDR3 is made up of 13 amino acids. The CDR3 region has the DNA TGTGCCAGCAGCTCACCCGGGGTTAACATTCAGTACTTC. Encoded protein: CASSSPGVNIQYF.

In its sample, this clonotype was seen many times. V gene TRBV4-1 combines with J gene TRBJ2-4; 9 bases align to TRBD1. Germline loops: CDR1 MGHRA, CDR2 YSYEKL. The CDR3 runs 17 residues. The V gene end was trimmed by 5 bases and the J gene end by 0 bases; junction bases not matched to a gene: 8. This CDR3 is CASSELTGGAAKNIQYF. The CDR3 nucleotides read TGCGCCAGCAGCGAGCTTACAGGGGGCGCAGCCAAAAACATTCAGTACTTC.

Only a few counts were recorded for this clonotype. The chain couples TRBV28 to TRBJ2-7, with 9 bases aligning to TRBD1. From germline, CDR1 is MDHEN and CDR2 SYDVKM. Unmatched junction bases numbered 10, after V lost 8 bases and J lost 5 bases. CDR3 size: 14 residues. CDR3 coding DNA: TGTGCCAGCGGACTGGGACAGGGTCTCCACGAGCAGTACTTC. Translating it yields CASGLGQGLHEQYF.

This clonotype was picked up one time. The chain links TRBV15 to TRBJ2-7; D assignment may be TRBD1 or TRBD2 (5 bases each). The J call is in doubt because the DNA end fits TRBJ2-5 better. Germline V gives CDR1 LNHNV, CDR2 YYDKDF (reference sequence). The CDR3 totals 16 residues. CDR3 DNA: TGTGCCACCAGCAGAGAGTGGCAGGGACCAAAAGAGACCCAGTACTTC. Translating gives CATSREWQGPKETQYF.

A few counts support this clonotype. The chain recombines TRBV5-1 with TRBJ2-7; 10 positions agree with TRBD2. Germline trimming cut 0 bases from V and 3 bases from J; bases unmatched to any gene: 3. From germline, CDR1 is SGHRS and CDR2 YFSETQ. This CDR3 is 15 amino acids long. The CDR3 nucleotides are TGCGCCAGCAGCTTGGGAGCGGGGGGGCTCTACGAGCAGTACTTC. This gives the protein CASSLGAGGLYEQYF.

This clonotype was picked up a small number of times. V gene TRBV7-9 combines with J gene TRBJ2-5; 7 bases line up with TRBD1. With the DNA end fitting TRBJ2-7 better, the J assignment may be wrong. Germline V gives CDR1 SEHNR, CDR2 FQNEAQ (reference sequence). The CDR3 is 15 residues long. The CDR3 loop is CASSQGTVLSYEQYF. As DNA, the CDR3 is TGTGCCAGCAGTCAAGGGACAGTTCTTTCCTACGAGCAGTACTTC.

There are a few counts of this clonotype. The rearrangement joins TRBV7-2 to TRBJ2-3; a possible D gene is TRBD2 (6 bases). Germline loops: CDR1 SGHTA, CDR2 FQGNSA. There are 14 residues in the CDR3. V lost 3 bases and J 5 bases, leaving 12 bases between the germline ends. The CDR3 sequence: CASSLGGGRDTQYF. CDR3 DNA sequence: TGTGCCAGCAGCTTGGGAGGAGGGAGAGATACGCAGTATTTT.

This rearrangement joins TRBV15 to TRBJ2-7; D is uncertain. This CDR3 region has 14 residues. CDR1 and CDR2 (germline): LNHNV, YYDKDF (reference sequence). The V gene lost 0 bases and the J gene lost 2 bases, with 8 bases spanning the gap. CDR3 DNA sequence: TGTGCCACCAGCAGAGAAAATTCCCCCTACGAGCAGTACTTC. This translates into CATSRENSPYEQYF.